This is a list of T cell receptor beta chains from one sample in a study of shared clonotypes between healthy human individuals. The method was immunoSEQ multiplex PCR; TCRdb's version includes in-frame clones alone and lacks a portion of them. The sample has about 2.4 million clones, approximately 93% seen once. Sequenced material: naive CD4+ T cells from PBMCs. Source of these receptors: a man younger than 35 in good health. Some clones in this sample may be carry-over from other donors' samples. CDR3s include the opening cysteine and the closing phenylalanine or tryptophan. Fields, in order: V gene, clone size, CDR3 protein. Size values are once, few and many counts, or a class for expanded clones, and some rows have none.

TRBV2 NA CASSEWDFKGGFSYEQYF
TRBV5-4 NA CASTSDVALVSGNTIYF
TRBV5-4 NA CASSSGSDRGIPGANVLTF
TRBV11-3 NA CASSGGNRNEQFF
TRBV19 NA CASSPVTGSGQPQHF
TRBV11-2 NA CASSFTGLRGYTF
TRBV5-1 NA CASSTRQGPPVETQYF
TRBV7-3 once CASSLTSGTHNEQFF
TRBV28 NA CASRPHTGNAEAFF
TRBV9 NA CASSATGGPGNTIYF
TRBV18 NA CASSPTTGLAGPLEQYF
TRBV7-2 NA CASSSNGELFF
TRBV5-5 NA CASSLGGQTYEQYF
TRBV6-5 NA CASSYKDRGEQYF
TRBV6-1 once CASRKDGYQPQHF
TRBV2 NA CASSEWGASTDTQYF
TRBV4-2 NA CASSQTLGQSNEKLFF
TRBV9 NA CASSTSGSLYNEQFF
TRBV5-5 NA CASSFSGGVGDQPQHF
TRBV7-9 NA CASSRAGGEEQYF
TRBV18 NA CASSPPSLAQETQYF
TRBV7-2 NA CASSHGLAGGPADTQYF
TRBV27 once CASSFASSTEYTGELFF
TRBV21-1 NA CASSKGSPGQENTGELFF
TRBV19 NA CASSRDRNTGELFF
TRBV11-3 NA CASSGPPGGSVPTQYF
TRBV15 NA CATSRELIAGGSYNEQFF
TRBV7-8 few CASSPNRYVAGRGNEQFF
TRBV9 NA CASSVEEGASYEQYF
TRBV29-1 NA CSVEGRGWGQETQYF
TRBV7-7 NA CASSLTGFSEQYF
TRBV6-1 NA CASSALGGPNTEAFF
TRBV7-2 NA CASSLIGSGSLYEQFF
TRBV9 NA CASSVTGGRDTQYF
TRBV4-3 NA CASSPHAGGQQFF
TRBV5-1 NA CASSPPGYNEQFF
TRBV4-1 NA CASSRGVDTQYF
TRBV28 NA CASRAGTGTYEQYF
TRBV2 NA CASRAILASRETQYF
TRBV30 NA CAWSLSQGGQPQHF
TRBV9 NA CASSVQSRLSGNTIYF
TRBV4-1 NA CASSPGGQGRTEAFF
TRBV11-1 NA CASSLIVGSEQYF
TRBV5-6 NA CASSFPEGAENEQFF
TRBV5-4 NA CASSGPLAGGTDTQYF
TRBV19 NA CASSIWGRAFGNEQFF
TRBV19 NA CASSIVRPLSGANVLTF
TRBV29-1 NA CSVEDPGTGELFF